This T cell receptor beta chain was identified during a study of blood T cell repertoires in COVID-19. Study details: PBMCs, B-cell-depleted T cells, or T cells were the source of the cDNA or gDNA that made up the material.

In germline, CDR1 is SGHVS, CDR2 FNYEAQ. Trimming took off 8 bases at V and 3 bases at J, with 16 bases between the two ends. The length of the CDR3 is 14 residues. The data were produced by immunoSEQ multiplex PCR, yet TCRdb's version contains in-frame clones alone and is incomplete. The sample contains some 250,000 clones, over 70% of which appear only once. The clonotype originates from a woman of 80 years or more with acute or convalescent COVID-19. The chain combines TRBV7-6 with TRBJ1-1, with D unclear. The source material was peripheral blood. The CDR3 region has the DNA TGTGCCAGCTTGAGGACGGAGGTCGACACTGAAGCTTTCTTT. This codes for CASLRTEVDTEAFF.